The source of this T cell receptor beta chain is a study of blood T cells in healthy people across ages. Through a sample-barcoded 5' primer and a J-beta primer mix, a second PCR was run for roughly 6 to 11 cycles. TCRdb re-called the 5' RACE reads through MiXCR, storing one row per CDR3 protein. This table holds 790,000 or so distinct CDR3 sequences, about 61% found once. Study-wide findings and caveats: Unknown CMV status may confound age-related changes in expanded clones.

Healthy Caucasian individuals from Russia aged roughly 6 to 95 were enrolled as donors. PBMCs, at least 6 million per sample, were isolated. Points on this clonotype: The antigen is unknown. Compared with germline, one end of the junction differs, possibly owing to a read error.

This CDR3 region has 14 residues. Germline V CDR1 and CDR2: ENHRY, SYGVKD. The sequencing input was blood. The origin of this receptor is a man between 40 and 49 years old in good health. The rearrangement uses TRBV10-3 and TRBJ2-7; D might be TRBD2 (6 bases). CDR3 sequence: CAISQRESSYVQYF. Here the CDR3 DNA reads TGTGCCATCAGTCAACGGGAGAGCTCCTACGTGCAGTACTTC.